Here is one TCR beta chain with its context. The target antigen is unknown. Researchers ran the PCR with 60 Vbeta and 13 Jbeta primers. The protocol was immunoSEQ multiplex PCR, while the TCRdb copy is restricted to in-frame clones and leaves out a portion. The listing contains around 130,000 clones. The sample is drawn from a study of cytomegalovirus exposure and HLA in healthy donors. In germline, CDR1 is SGHTA, CDR2 FQGNSA. The junction had 4 bases not matched to a gene; V was cut back by 1 base and J by 10 bases. The CDR3 consists of 15 residues. Study-level findings and limits: Later on, a genetic analysis was performed. It linked a missense variant in DCLRE1C with V- and J-gene trimming of TCR beta.

Material: PBMCs. The chain recombines TRBV7-2 with TRBJ1-6, with TRBD1 matching over 10 bases. This receptor was obtained from a woman in her thirties or forties in good health and CMV-seronegative. The chain's CDR3 is CASSLVGTGVSPLHF. The CDR3 region has the DNA TGTGCCAGCAGCTTAGTAGGGACAGGGGTGTCACCCCTCCACTTT.